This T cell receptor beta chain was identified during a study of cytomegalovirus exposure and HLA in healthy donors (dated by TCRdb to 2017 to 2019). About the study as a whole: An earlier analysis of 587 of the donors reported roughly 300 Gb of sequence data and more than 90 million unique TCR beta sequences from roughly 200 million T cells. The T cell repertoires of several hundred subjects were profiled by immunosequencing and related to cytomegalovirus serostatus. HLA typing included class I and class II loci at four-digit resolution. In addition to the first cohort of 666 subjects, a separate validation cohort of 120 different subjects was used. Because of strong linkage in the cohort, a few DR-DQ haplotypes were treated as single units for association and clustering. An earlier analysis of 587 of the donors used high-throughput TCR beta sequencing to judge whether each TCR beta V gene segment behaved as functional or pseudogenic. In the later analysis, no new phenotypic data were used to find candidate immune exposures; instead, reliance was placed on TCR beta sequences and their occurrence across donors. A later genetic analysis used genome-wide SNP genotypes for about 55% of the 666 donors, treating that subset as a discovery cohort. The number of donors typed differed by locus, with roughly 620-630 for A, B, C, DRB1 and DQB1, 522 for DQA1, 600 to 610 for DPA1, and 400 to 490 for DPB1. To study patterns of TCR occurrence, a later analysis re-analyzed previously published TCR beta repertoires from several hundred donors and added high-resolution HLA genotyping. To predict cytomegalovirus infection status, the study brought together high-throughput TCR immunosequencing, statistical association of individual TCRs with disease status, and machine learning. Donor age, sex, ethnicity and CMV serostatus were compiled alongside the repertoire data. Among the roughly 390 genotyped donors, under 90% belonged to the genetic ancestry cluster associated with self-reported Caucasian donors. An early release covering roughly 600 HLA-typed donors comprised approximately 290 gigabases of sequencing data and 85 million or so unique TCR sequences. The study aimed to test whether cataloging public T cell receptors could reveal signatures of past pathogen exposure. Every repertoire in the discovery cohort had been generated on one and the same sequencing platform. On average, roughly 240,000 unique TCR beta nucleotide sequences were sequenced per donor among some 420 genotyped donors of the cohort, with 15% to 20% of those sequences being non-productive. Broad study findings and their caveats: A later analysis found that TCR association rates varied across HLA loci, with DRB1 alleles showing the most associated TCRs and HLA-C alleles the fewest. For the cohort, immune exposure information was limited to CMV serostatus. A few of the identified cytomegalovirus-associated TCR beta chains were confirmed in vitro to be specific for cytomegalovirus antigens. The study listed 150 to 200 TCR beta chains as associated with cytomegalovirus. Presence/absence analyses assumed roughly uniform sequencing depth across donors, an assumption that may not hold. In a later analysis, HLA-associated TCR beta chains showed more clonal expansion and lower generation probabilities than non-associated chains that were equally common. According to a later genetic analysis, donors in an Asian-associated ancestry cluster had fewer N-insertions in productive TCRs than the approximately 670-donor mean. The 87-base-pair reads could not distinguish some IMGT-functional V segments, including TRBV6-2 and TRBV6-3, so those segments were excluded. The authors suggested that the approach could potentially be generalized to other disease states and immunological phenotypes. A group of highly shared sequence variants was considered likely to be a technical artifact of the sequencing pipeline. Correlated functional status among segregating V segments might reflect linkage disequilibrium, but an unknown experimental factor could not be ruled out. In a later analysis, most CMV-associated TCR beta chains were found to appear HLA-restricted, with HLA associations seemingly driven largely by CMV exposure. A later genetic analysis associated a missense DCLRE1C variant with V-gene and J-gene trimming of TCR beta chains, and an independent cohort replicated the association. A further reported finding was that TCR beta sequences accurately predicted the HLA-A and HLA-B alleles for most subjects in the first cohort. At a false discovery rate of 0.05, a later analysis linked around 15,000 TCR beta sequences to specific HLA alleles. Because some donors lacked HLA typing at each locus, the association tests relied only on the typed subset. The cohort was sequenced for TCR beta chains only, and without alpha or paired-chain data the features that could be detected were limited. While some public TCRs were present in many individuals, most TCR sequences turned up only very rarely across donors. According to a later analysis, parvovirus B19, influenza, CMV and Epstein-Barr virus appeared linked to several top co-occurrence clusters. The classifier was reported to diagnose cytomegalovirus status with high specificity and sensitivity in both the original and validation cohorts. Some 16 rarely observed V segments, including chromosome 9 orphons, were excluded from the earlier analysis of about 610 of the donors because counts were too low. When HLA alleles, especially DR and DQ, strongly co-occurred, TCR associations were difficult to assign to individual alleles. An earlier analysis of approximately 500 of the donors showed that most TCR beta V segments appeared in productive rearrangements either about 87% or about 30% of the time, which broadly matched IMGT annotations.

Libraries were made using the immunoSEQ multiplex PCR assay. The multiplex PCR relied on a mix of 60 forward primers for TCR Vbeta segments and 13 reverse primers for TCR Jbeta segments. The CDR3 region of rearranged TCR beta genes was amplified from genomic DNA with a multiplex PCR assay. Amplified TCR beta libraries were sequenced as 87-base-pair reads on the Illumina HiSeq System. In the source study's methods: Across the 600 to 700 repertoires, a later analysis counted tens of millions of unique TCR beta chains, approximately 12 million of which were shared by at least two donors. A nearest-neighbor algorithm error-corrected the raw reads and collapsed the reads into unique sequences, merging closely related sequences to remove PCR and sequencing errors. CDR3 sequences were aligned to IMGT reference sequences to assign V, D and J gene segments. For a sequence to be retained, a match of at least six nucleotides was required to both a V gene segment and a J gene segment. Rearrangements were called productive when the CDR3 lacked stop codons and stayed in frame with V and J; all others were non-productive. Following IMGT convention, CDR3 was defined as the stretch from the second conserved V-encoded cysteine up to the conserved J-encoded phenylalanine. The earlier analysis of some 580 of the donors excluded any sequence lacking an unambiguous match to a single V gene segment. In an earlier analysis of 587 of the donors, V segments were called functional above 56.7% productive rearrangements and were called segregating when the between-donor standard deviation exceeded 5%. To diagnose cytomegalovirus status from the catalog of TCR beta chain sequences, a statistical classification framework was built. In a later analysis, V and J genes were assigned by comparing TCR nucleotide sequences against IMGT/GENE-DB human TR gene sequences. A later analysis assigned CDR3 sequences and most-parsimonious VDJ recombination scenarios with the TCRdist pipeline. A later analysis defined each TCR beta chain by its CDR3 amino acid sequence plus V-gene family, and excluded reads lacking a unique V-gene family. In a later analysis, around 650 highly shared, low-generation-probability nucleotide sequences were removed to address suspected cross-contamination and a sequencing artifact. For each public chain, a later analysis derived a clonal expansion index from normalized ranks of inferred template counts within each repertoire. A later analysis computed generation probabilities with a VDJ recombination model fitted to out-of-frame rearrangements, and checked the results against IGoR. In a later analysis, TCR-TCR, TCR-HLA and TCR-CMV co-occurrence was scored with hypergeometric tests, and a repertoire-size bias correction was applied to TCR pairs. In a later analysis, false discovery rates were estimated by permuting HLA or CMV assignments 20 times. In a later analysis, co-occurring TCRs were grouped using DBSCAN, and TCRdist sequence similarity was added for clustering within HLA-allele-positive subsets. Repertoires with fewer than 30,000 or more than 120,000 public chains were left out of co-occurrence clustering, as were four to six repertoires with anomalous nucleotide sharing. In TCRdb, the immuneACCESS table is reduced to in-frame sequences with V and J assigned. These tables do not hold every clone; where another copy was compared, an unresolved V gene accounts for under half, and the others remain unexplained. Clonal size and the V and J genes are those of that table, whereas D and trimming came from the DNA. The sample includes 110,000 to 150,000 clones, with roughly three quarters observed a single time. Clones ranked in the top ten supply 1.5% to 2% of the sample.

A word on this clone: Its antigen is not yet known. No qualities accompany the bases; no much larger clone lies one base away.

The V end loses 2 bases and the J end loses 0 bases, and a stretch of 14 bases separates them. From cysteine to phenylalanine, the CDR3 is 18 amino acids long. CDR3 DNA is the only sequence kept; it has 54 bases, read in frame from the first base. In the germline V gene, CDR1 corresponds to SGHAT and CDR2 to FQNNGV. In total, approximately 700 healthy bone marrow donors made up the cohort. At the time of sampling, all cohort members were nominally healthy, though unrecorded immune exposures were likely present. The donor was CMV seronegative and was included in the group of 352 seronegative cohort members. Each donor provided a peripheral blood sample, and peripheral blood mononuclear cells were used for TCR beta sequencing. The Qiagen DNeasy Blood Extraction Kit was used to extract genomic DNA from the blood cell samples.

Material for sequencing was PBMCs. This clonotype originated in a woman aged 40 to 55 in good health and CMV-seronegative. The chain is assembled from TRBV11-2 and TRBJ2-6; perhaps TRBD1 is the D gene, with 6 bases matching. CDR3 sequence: CASSLFIRGVSGANVLTF. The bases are TGTGCCAGCAGCTTATTTATCAGGGGAGTCTCTGGGGCCAACGTCCTGACTTTC.